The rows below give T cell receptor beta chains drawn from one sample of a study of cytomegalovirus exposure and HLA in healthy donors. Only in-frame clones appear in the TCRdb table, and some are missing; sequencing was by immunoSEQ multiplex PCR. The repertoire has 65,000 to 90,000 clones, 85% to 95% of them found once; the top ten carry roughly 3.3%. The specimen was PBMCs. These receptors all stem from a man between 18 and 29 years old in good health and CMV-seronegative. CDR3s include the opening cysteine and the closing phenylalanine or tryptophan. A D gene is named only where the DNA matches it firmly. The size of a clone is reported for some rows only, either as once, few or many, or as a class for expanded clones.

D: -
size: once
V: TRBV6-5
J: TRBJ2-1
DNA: TGTGCCAGCAGTTATGGGACAACCTACAATGAGCAGTTCTTC
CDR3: CASSYGTTYNEQFF

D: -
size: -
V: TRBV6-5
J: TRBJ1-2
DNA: TGTGCCAGCAGTAACGGGGGGGGCTATGGCTACACCTTC
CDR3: CASSNGGGYGYTF

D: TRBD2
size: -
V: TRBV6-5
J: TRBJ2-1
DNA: TGTGCCAGCAGTTACTCGGCTGGGGGGGGAGAGCAGTTCTTC
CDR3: CASSYSAGGGEQFF

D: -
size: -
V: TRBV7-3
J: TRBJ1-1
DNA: TGTGCCAGCAGCTTGACGGGGGGGGCTGAAGCTTTCTTT
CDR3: CASSLTGGAEAFF

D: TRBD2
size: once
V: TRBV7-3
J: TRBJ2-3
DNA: TGTGCCAGCAGCCCGGGGGGAGGCGATACGCAGTATTTT
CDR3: CASSPGGGDTQYF

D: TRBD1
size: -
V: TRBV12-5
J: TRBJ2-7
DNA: TGTGCTAGTGGTTTGACAGGGGGTTACGAGCAGTACTTC
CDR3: CASGLTGGYEQYF

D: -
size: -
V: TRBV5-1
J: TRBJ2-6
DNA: TGCGCCAGCAGCACCCGACAGGCCTCGGGCTCTGGGGCCAACGTCCTGACTTTC
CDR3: CASSTRQASGSGANVLTF

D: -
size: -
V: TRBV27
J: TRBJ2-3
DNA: TGTGCCAGCAGTTTATCGGAGACAGCGATCACAGATACGCAGTATTTT
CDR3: CASSLSETAITDTQYF

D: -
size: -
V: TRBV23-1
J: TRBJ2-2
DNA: TGCGCCAGCAGTCAATACCTGTACAGGGAAAGCACCGGGGAGCTGTTTTTT
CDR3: CASSQYLYRESTGELFF

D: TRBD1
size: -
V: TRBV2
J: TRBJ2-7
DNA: TGTGCCAGTCTGACAGGGATATACTCCTACGAGCAGTACTTC
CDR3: CASLTGIYSYEQYF

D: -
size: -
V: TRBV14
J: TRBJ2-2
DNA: TGTGCCAGCAGCCAAGTTGGCATCGGGGAGCTGTTTTTT
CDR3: CASSQVGIGELFF

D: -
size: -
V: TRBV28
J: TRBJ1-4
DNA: TGTGCCAGCAGTCATCCGGGGGAAAAACTGTTTTTT
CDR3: CASSHPGEKLFF

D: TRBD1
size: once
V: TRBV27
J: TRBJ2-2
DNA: TGTGCCAGCAGGGGACAGTGGGCCGGGGAGCTGTTTTTT
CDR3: CASRGQWAGELFF

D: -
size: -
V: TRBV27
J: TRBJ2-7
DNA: TGTGCCAGCAGTTCAGTCCTTCTCCACGAGCAGTACTTC
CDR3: CASSSVLLHEQYF

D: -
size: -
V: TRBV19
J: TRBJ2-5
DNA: TGTGCCAGTAGTAATCCGGGACTCCAAGAGACCCAGTACTTC
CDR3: CASSNPGLQETQYF

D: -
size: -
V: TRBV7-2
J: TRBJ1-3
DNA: TGTGCCAGCAGCTTAGTGTCGGGGGAAACTGGAAACACCATATATTTT
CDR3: CASSLVSGETGNTIYF

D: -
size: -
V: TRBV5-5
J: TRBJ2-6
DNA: TGTGCCAGCAGCCCATTCAGTAGCGTATCTGGGGCCAACGTCCTGACTTTC
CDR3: CASSPFSSVSGANVLTF

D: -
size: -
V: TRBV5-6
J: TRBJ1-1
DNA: TGTGCCAGCAGCTTGGTTTGGGAGGGGAACACTGAAGCTTTCTTT
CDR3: CASSLVWEGNTEAFF

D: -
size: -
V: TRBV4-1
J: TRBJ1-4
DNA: TGCGCCAGCAGCCAACTAGGGGGAGCAAAACTGTTTTTT
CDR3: CASSQLGGAKLFF

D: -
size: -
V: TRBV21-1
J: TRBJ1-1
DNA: TGTGCCAGCAGCTCACAACCCAAGGGCAGGGGGCATCCTGAAGCTTTCTTT
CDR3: CASSSQPKGRGHPEAFF

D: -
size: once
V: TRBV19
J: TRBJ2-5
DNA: TGTGCCAGTAGTATTGGAAAGGAGCGATACCAAGAGACCCAGTACTTC
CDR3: CASSIGKERYQETQYF

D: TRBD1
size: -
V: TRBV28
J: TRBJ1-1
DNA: TGTGCCAGCATGACAGGGGGCGCGGGGCCTGAAGCTTTCTTT
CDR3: CASMTGGAGPEAFF

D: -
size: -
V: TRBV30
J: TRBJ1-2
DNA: TGTGCCTGGAGTGTAGGGGCCTATGGCTACACCTTC
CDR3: CAWSVGAYGYTF

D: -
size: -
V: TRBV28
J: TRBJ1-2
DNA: TGTGCCAGCAGTGCAGCAGGGAGGTATGGCTACACCTTC
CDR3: CASSAAGRYGYTF

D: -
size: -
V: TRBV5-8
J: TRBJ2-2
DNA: TGTGCCAGCAGCCAGCTGGGGGGGGCCGCCTCGAACACCGGGGAGCTGTTTTTT
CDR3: CASSQLGGAASNTGELFF

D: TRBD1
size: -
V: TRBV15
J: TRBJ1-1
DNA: TGTGCCACCAGCAGAGAAAGGAAGGGGGCGTTTCCGAACCCCGAGGCTTTCTTT
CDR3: CATSRERKGAFPNPEAFF

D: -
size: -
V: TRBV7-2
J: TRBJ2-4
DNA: TGTGCCAGCAGCTCACGAACAGGGCGCCTAAACGACATTCAGTACTTC
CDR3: CASSSRTGRLNDIQYF

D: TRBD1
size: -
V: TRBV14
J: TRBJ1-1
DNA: TGTGCCAGCAGCCAAGCGGGCAGGGGGCGCTTTTACACTGAAGCTTTCTTT
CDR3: CASSQAGRGRFYTEAFF

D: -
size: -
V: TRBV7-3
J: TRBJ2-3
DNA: TGTGCCAGCAGCTTGTCTTGGCGGGGAGCTAGCACAGATACGCAGTATTTT
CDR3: CASSLSWRGASTDTQYF

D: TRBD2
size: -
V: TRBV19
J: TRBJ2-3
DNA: TGTGCCAGTAGTATCAGCGGGGGGGCCCCAGATACGCAGTATTTT
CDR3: CASSISGGAPDTQYF

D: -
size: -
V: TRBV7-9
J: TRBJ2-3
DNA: TGTGCCAGTTCCCGGACCGGGATAAGTTACACGCAGTATTTT
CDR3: CASSRTGISYTQYF

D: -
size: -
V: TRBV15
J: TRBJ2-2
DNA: TGTGCCACCAGCAGAGATTTGAGCGGGGAGCTGTTTTTT
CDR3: CATSRDLSGELFF

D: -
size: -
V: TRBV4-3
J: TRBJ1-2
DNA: TGCGCCAGCAGCCAAGTAGGTCAGGGGACCTCTCGTAACTATGGCTACACCTTC
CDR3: CASSQVGQGTSRNYGYTF

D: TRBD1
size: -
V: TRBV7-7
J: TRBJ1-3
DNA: TGTGCCAGCAGCTTGGACAGGACGGTTGGAAACACCATATATTTT
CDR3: CASSLDRTVGNTIYF

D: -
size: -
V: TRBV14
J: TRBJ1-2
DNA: TGTGCCAGCAGCCCCCGGGCCTTAACGGGGGGCTACACCTTC
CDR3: CASSPRALTGGYTF

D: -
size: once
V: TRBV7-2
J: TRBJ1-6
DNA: TGTGCCAGCAGTTCCCGTGGGGCAGGCTCTAATTCACCCCTCCACTTT
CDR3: CASSSRGAGSNSPLHF

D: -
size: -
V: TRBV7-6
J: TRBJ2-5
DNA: TGTGCCAGCAGCTTAGCAGTCGAGGAGACCCAGTACTTC
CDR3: CASSLAVEETQYF